This T cell receptor beta chain was sequenced for a study of CD8 T cells in Susac syndrome. RNA in amounts of about 0.45 to 1 ug was reverse transcribed with random hexamers. TCRdb reprocessed the immunoSEQ multiplex PCR reads with MiXCR, giving one entry per CDR3 protein. The sample lists about 200,000 distinct CDR3 sequences; 85% to 95% were seen once. Sequencing of TCR beta covered CD8+ and CD4+ T cells obtained from blood. The sequence derives from a human donor in good health. Sequenced: CD4+ T cells from PBMCs.

The CDR3 loop reads CASSPSASRGELFF. The CDR3 DNA is TGTGCCAGCAGCCCGTCGGCGAGTCGCGGGGAGCTGTTTTTT. The chain combines TRBV7-9 with TRBJ2-2; no clear D gene. Germline V gene lookup returns CDR1 SEHNR and CDR2 FQNEAQ (reference sequence). V was shortened by 5 bases and J by 7 bases, with 14 bases between the two germline ends. The CDR3 sequence is 14 residues long.